In its sample, the clone carrying this T cell receptor beta chain was seen many times. The antigen remains unidentified. TCRdb re-derived calls from the RT-PCR reads in MiXCR, one entry per CDR3 protein. The sample carries hundreds of thousands of distinct CDR3 sequences, less than 20% recorded once. The data were taken from a study of response to subunit inactivated influenza vaccine. Regarding the study as a whole: With each seasonal influenza vaccination, the authors suggested, few new T cells are recruited.

J gave up 3 bases and V 4 bases, and 3 bases lay outside the gene matches. The CDR3 length is 15 residues. Germline V gene sequence: CDR1 SGHDN, CDR2 FVKESK. The clonotype comes from a man between 45 and 60 years old who received an inactivated influenza vaccine. The sample here was PBMCs from blood, taken about 13 days after vaccination. This chain joins TRBV14 and TRBJ2-1; TRBD2 matches at 10 bases. The CDR3 region is CASSPLAGNYNEQFF. DNA of the CDR3: TGTGCCAGCAGCCCACTAGCGGGAAACTACAATGAGCAGTTCTTC.